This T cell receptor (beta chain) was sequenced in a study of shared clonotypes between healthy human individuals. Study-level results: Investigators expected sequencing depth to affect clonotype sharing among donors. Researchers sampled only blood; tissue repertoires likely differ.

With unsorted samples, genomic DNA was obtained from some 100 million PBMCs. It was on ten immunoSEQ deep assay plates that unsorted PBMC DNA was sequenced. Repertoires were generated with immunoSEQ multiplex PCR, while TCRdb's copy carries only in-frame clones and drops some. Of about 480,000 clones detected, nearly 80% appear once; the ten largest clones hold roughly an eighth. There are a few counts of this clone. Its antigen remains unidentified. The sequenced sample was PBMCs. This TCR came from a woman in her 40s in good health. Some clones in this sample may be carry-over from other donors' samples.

The CDR3 spells CSAHLFPEQYF. CDR3 bases: TGCAGTGCCCACCTCTTTCCCGAGCAGTACTTC. This rearrangement joins TRBV20-1 to TRBJ2-7, with no clear D. CDR3 length equals 11 residues. Between the trimmed V and J ends, which lost 6 bases and 6 bases, there was a span of 12 bases. Germline assignment: CDR1 DFQATT and CDR2 SNEGSKA (reference sequence).